The rows below give T cell receptor beta chains drawn from one sample of a study of blood T cell repertoires in COVID-19. Sequenced by immunoSEQ multiplex PCR; TCRdb stores in-frame clones only, minus some. The sample holds roughly 230,000 clones; roughly 89% are singletons and the top ten take 2.1%. The specimen sequenced was peripheral blood. All receptors derive from a woman aged 55-70 years with COVID-19, enrolled during active disease. Both conserved end residues are part of each CDR3. The D gene is left open where the match is weak. Clone sizes are given selectively: once, few, many, or a class where the clone is expanded.

size: .
V: TRBV6-5
J: TRBJ2-7
D: TRBD1
CDR3: CASSYRTGLLYEQYF
DNA: TGTGCCAGCAGTTACCGGACAGGTTTACTCTACGAGCAGTACTTC

size: once
V: TRBV19
J: TRBJ2-7
D: .
CDR3: CASSPQAGVYEQYF
DNA: TGTGCCAGTAGTCCCCAGGCAGGGGTCTACGAGCAGTACTTC

size: once
V: TRBV24-1
J: TRBJ2-2
D: .
CDR3: CATRGSDANTGELFF
DNA: TGTGCCACCAGAGGCAGCGACGCGAACACCGGGGAGCTGTTTTTT

size: .
V: TRBV7-2
J: TRBJ1-5
D: TRBD1
CDR3: CASSPGGGGGQPQHF
DNA: TGTGCCAGCAGCCCAGGGGGCGGAGGAGGTCAGCCCCAGCATTTT

size: .
V: TRBV5-1
J: TRBJ2-1
D: TRBD2
CDR3: CASSLAGGAGYNEQFF
DNA: TGCGCCAGCAGCTTGGCGGGGGGGGCAGGATACAATGAGCAGTTCTTC

size: .
V: TRBV5-4
J: TRBJ2-3
D: .
CDR3: CASSLGGHTSTDTQYF
DNA: TGTGCCAGCAGCTTGGGGGGGCATACCAGCACAGATACGCAGTATTTT

size: .
V: TRBV19
J: TRBJ2-3
D: TRBD1
CDR3: CASSITGEATQYF
DNA: TGTGCCAGTAGTATTACAGGGGAAGCTACGCAGTATTTT

size: .
V: TRBV6-6
J: TRBJ2-2
D: TRBD1
CDR3: CASSYPSTGSTGELFF
DNA: TGTGCCAGCAGTTACCCGTCGACAGGGAGTACCGGGGAGCTGTTTTTT

size: .
V: TRBV19
J: TRBJ2-1
D: .
CDR3: CASSIGQVNEQFF
DNA: TGTGCCAGTAGTATAGGTCAGGTAAATGAGCAGTTCTTC

size: .
V: TRBV19
J: TRBJ2-2
D: TRBD1
CDR3: CASSIAGTGVAGELFF
DNA: TGTGCCAGTAGTATAGCGGGGACAGGGGTGGCCGGGGAGCTGTTTTTT

size: .
V: TRBV6-4
J: TRBJ2-1
D: TRBD2
CDR3: CASSVIAGNYNEQFF
DNA: TGTGCCAGCAGCGTGATAGCGGGGAATTACAATGAGCAGTTCTTC

size: once
V: TRBV3-1/TRBV3-2
J: TRBJ2-3
D: .
CDR3: CASSQMAGAGAADTQYF
DNA: TGTGCCAGCAGCCAGATGGCGGGCGCGGGGGCCGCAGATACGCAGTATTTT

size: few
V: TRBV11-2
J: TRBJ1-2
D: .
CDR3: CASRTSSGTQASF
DNA: TGTGCCAGCAGGACCAGTTCCGGAACACAGGCTTCCTTC

size: .
V: TRBV7-9
J: TRBJ1-1
D: .
CDR3: CASSLEGSTEAFF
DNA: TGTGCCAGCAGCTTAGAGGGGTCCACTGAAGCTTTCTTT

size: .
V: TRBV7-3
J: TRBJ1-2
D: TRBD1
CDR3: CASSATGGDYGYTF
DNA: TGTGCCAGCAGCGCGACAGGGGGCGACTATGGCTACACCTTC

size: .
V: TRBV5-1
J: TRBJ1-2
D: .
CDR3: CASSPPGRAYGYTF
DNA: TGCGCCAGCAGCCCCCCGGGCAGGGCCTATGGCTACACCTTC

size: .
V: TRBV5-1
J: TRBJ2-7
D: .
CDR3: CASSLESWAGGTREQYF
DNA: TGCGCCAGCAGCTTGGAGTCCTGGGCAGGGGGGACTCGCGAGCAGTACTTC